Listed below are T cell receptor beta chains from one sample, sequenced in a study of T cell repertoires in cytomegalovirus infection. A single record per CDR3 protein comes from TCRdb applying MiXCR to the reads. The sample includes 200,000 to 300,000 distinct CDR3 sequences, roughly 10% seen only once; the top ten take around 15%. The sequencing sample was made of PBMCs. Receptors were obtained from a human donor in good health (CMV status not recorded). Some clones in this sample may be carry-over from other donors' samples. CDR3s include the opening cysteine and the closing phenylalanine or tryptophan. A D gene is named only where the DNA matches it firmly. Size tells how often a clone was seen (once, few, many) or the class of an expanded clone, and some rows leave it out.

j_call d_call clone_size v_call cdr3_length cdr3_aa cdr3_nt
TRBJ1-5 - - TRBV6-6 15 CASRKGGTSNQPQHF TGTGCCAGCCGGAAGGGGGGAACGAGCAATCAGCCCCAGCATTTT
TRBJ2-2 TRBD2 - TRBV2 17 CASSEEVLAGDTGELFF TGTGCCAGCAGTGAAGAGGTACTAGCGGGAGATACCGGGGAGCTGTTTTTT
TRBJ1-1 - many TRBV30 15 CACRGGLTLNTEAFF TGTGCCTGTAGGGGGGGGCTCACCTTGAACACTGAAGCTTTCTTT
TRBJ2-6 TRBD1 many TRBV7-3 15 CASTGQISGANVLTF TGTGCCAGCACGGGACAGATCTCTGGGGCCAACGTCCTGACTTTC
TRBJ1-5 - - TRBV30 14 CAWSVPWGNQPQHF TGTGCCTGGAGTGTACCGTGGGGGAATCAGCCCCAGCATTTT
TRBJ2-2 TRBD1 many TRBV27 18 CASSSGAGGARRTGELFF TGTGCCAGCAGCTCGGGAGCAGGGGGCGCAAGAAGAACCGGGGAGCTGTTTTTT
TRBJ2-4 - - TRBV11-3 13 CASSLTGQNIQYF TGTGCCAGCAGCTTAACGGGCCAAAACATTCAGTACTTC
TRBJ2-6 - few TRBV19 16 CASSIAAGSGANVLTF TGTGCCAGTAGTATAGCGGCGGGCTCTGGGGCCAACGTCCTGACTTTC
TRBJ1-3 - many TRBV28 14 CASLPARSGNTIYF TGTGCCAGCTTACCGGCGCGCTCTGGAAACACCATATATTTT
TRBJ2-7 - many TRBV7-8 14 CASSLVERGFEQYF TGTGCCAGCAGCTTAGTGGAGAGGGGATTCGAGCAGTACTTC
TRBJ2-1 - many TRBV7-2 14 CASSYARAYNEQFF TGTGCCAGCAGCTACGCGAGGGCCTACAATGAGCAGTTCTTC
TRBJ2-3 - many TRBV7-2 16 CASRPPISGSTDTQYF TGTGCCAGCAGACCCCCTATAAGCGGGAGCACAGATACGCAGTATTTT
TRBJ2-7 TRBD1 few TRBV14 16 CASSQGAGQGAYEQYF TGTGCCAGCAGCCAAGGAGCGGGACAGGGGGCTTACGAGCAGTACTTC
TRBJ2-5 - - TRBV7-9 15 CASSLALPRTETRYF TGTGCCAGCAGCTTAGCGCTCCCTCGGACGGAGACCCGGTACTTC
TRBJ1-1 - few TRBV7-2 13 CASSLDFVGEAFF TGTGCCAGCAGCTTAGATTTCGTGGGTGAAGCTTTCTTT
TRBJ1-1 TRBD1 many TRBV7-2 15 CASSARQGMNTEAFF TGTGCCAGCAGCGCCCGACAGGGCATGAACACTGAAGCTTTCTTT
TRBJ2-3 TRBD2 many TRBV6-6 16 CASSPPQLAMQDTQYF TGTGCCAGCAGTCCCCCGCAACTAGCGATGCAAGATACGCAGTATTTT
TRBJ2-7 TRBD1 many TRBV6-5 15 CASSTRDSNSYEQYF TGTGCCAGCAGCACCCGGGACAGCAACTCCTACGAGCAGTACTTC
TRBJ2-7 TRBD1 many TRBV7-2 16 CASSLRLGQGSNEQYF TGTGCCAGCAGCTTAAGGCTAGGACAGGGGTCCAACGAGCAGTACTTC
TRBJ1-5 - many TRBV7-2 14 CASSLGGFNQPQHF TGTGCCAGCAGCTTAGGTGGATTCAATCAGCCCCAGCATTTT
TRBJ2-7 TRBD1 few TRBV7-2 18 CASSSLRGPSRFFYEQYF TGTGCCAGCAGCTCTCTTAGGGGGCCCTCTCGTTTTTTCTACGAGCAGTACTTC
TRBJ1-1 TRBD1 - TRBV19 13 CASWGQLNTEAFF TGTGCCAGTTGGGGACAGTTGAACACTGAAGCTTTCTTT